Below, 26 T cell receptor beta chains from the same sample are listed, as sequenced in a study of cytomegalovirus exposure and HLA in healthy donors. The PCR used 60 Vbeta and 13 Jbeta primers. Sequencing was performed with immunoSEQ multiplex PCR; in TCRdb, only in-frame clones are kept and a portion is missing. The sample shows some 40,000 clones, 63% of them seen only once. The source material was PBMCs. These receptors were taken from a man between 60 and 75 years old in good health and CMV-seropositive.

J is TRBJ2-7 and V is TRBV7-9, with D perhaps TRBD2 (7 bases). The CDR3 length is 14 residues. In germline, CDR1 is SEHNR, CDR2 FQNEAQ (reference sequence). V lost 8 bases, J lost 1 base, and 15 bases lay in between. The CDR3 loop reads CASGTGRASYEQYF. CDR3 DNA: TGTGCCAGCGGAACAGGGAGGGCATCCTACGAGCAGTACTTC.

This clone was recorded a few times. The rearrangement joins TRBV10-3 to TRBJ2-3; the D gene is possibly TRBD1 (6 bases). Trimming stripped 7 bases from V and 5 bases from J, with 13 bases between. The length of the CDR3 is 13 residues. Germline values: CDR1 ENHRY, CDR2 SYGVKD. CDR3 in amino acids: CAIKTQGEDTQYF. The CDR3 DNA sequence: TGTGCCATCAAAACACAGGGCGAAGATACGCAGTATTTT.

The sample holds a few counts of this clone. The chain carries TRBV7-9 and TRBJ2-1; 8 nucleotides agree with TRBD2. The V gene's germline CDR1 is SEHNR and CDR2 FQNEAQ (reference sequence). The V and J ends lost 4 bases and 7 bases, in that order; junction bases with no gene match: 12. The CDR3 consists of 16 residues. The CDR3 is CASSSRGGTRENEQFF. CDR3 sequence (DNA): TGTGCCAGCAGCTCGCGGGGAGGGACTAGGGAAAATGAGCAGTTCTTC.

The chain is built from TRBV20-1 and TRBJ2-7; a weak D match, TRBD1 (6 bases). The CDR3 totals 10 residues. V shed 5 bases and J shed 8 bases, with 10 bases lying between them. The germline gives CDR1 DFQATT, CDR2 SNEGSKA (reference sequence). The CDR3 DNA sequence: TGCAGTGCTGGGGACACCCAGCAGTACTTC. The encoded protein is CSAGDTQQYF.

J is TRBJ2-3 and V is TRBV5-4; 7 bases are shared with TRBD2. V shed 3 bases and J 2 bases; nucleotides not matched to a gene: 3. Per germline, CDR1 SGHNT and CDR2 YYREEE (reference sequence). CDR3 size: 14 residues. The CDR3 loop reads CASSSSGSTDTQYF. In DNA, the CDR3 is TGTGCCAGCAGCTCTAGCGGCTCCACAGATACGCAGTATTTT.

CDR3 nucleotides: TGTGCCAGCAGCTCCACTCCGGGGGGCACTGAAGCTTTCTTT. This translates into CASSSTPGGTEAFF. This rearrangement joins TRBV9 to TRBJ1-1, with D perhaps TRBD1 (5 bases). CDR3 size: 14 residues. The ends were cut back, 4 bases at V and 4 bases at J, with 14 bases in the middle. Germline values: CDR1 SGDLS, CDR2 YYNGEE. Based on the CDR3 plus reference TRBV9 and TRBJ1-1, the full variable domain is DSGVTQTPKHLITATGQRVTLRCSPRSGDLSVYWYQQSLDQGLQFLIQYYNGEERAKGNILERFSAQQFPDLHSELNLSSLELGDSALYFCASSSTPGGTEAFFGQGTRLTVV.

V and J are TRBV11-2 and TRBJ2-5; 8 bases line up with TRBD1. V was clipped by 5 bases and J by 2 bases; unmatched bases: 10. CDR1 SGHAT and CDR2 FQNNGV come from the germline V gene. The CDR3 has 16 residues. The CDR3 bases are TGTGCCAGCAGCACAGGACAGGGAAACGTGCAAGAGACCCAGTACTTC. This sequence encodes CASSTGQGNVQETQYF.

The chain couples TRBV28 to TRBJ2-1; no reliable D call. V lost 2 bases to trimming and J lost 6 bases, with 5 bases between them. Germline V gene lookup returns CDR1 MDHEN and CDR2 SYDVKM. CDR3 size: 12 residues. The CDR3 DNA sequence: TGTGCCAGCAGTTTAGGCCGCAATGAGCAGTTCTTC. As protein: CASSLGRNEQFF.

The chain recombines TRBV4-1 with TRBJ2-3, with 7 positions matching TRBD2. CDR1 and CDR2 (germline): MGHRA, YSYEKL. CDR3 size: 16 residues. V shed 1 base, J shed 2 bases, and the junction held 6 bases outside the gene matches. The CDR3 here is CASSQGSSGYTDTQYF. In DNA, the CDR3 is TGCGCCAGCAGCCAAGGGAGTAGCGGGTACACAGATACGCAGTATTTT.

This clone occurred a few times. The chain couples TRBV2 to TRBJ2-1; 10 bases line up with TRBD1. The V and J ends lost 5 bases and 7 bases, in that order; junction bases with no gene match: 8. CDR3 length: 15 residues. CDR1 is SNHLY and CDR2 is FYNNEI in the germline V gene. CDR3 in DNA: TGTGCCAGCAGTCAAGTGGGGACAGGGGTTAATGAGCAGTTCTTC. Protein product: CASSQVGTGVNEQFF.

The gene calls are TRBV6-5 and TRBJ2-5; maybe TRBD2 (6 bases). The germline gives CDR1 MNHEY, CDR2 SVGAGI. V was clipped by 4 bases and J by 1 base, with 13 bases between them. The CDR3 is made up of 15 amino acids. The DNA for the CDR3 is TGTGCCAGCAGTTGGCGGGATAGTGGCCAAGAGACCCAGTACTTC. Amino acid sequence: CASSWRDSGQETQYF.

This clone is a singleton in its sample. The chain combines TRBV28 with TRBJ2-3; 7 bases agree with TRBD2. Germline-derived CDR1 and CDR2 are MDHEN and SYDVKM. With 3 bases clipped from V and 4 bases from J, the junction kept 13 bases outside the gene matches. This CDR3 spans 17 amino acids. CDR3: CASSFSLQGGWADTQYF. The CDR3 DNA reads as TGTGCCAGCAGTTTCTCCCTTCAGGGAGGGTGGGCAGATACGCAGTATTTT.

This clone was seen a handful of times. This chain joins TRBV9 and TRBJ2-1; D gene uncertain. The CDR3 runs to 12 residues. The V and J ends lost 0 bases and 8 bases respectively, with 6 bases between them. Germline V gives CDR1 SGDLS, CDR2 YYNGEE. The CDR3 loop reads CASSVGSDEQFF. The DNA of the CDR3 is TGTGCCAGCAGCGTAGGTTCGGATGAGCAGTTCTTC.

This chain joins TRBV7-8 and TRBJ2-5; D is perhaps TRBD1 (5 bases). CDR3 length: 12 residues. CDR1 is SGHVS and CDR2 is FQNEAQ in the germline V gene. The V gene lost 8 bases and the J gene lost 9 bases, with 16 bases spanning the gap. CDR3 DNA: TGTGCCAGCTTGACAGACCCTCAGTCCCAGTACTTC. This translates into CASLTDPQSQYF.

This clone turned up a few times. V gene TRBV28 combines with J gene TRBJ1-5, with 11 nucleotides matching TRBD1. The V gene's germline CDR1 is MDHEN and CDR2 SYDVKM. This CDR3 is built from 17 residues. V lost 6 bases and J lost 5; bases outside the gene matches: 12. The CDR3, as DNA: TGTGCCAGCAGCCCCCCTGCAGGACAGGGGGCTCATCAGCCCCAGCATTTT. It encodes CASSPPAGQGAHQPQHF.

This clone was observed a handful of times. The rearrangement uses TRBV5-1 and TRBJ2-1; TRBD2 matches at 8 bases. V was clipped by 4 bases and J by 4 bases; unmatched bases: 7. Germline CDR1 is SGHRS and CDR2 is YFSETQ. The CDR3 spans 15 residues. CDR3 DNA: TGCGCCAGCAGCGACAGCGGGGGACGTTACAATGAGCAGTTCTTC. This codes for CASSDSGGRYNEQFF.

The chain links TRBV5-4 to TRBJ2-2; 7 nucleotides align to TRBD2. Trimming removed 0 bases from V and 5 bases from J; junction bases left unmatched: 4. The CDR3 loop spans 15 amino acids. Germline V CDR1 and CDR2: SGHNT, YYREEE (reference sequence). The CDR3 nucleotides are TGTGCCAGCAGCTTGGGGGTTAGCGGGACCGGGGAGCTGTTTTTT. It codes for CASSLGVSGTGELFF.

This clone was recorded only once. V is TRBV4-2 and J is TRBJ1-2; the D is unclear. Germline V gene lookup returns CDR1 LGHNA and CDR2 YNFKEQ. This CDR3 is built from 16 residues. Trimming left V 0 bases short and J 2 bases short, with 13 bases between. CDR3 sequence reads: CASSQDPADGNYGYTF. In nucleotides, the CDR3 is TGTGCCAGCAGCCAAGATCCGGCAGACGGGAACTATGGCTACACCTTC.

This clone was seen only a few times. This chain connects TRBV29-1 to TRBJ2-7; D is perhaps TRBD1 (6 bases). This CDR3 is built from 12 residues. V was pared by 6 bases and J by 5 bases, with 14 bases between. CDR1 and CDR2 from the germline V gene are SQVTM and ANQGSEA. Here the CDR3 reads CSVRQAVDEQYF. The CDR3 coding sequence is TGCAGCGTCCGACAGGCCGTTGACGAGCAGTACTTC.

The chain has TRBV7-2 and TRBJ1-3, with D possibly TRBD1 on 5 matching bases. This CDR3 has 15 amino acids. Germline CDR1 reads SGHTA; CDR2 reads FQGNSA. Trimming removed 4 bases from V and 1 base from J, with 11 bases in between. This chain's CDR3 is CASSSMGGSGNTIYF. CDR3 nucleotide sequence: TGTGCCAGCAGCTCCATGGGGGGGTCTGGAAACACCATATATTTT.

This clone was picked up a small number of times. CDR3 DNA: TGTGCCAGCAGCTCCTACCTGTTCCGACTATCCGGAAACACCATATATTTT. It specifies CASSSYLFRLSGNTIYF. This chain connects TRBV13 to TRBJ1-3; no reliable D call. The germline V and J ends were trimmed by 4 bases and 4 bases, with 20 bases remaining between them. The CDR3 totals 17 residues. Germline CDR1 PRHDT, CDR2 FYEKMQ (reference sequence).

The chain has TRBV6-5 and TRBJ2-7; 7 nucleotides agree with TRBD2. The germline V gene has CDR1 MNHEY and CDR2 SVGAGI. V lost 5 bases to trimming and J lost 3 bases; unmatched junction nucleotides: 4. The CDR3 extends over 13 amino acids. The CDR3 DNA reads TGTGCCAGCAGTCTCGGGACTAACTACGAGCAGTACTTC. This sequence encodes CASSLGTNYEQYF.

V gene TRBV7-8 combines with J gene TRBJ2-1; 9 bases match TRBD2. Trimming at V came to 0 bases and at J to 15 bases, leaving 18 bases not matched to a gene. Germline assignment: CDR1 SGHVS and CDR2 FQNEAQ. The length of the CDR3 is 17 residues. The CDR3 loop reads CASSLARVLAGPQLPFF. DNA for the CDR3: TGTGCCAGCAGCTTAGCGAGGGTCCTAGCGGGGCCGCAGTTGCCGTTCTTC.

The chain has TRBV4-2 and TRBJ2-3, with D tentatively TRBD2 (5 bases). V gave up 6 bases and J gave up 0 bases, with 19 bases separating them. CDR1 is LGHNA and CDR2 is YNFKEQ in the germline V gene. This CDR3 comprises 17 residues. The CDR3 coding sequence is TGTGCCAGCAGTAGAACCGTGAGCGGAACTAGCACAGATACGCAGTATTTT. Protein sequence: CASSRTVSGTSTDTQYF.

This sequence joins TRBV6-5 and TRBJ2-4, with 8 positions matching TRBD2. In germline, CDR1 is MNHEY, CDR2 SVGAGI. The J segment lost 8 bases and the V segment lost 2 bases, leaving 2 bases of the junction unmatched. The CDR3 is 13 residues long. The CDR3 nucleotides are TGTGCCAGCAGTTACCGGGAGGGTTACATTCAGTACTTC. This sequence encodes CASSYREGYIQYF.

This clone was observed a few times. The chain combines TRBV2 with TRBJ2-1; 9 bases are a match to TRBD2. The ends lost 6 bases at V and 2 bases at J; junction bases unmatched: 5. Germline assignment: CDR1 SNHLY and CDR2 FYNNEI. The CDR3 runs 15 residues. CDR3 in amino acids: CASRDSGRAYNEQFF. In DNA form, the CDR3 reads TGTGCCAGCAGGGATAGCGGGAGAGCCTACAATGAGCAGTTCTTC.